These 9 T cell receptor beta chains came from one sample sequenced in a study of T cells in Graves' hyperthyroidism and ophthalmopathy. RNA transcripts served as the template for amplifying TCR beta CDR3 regions. HTBI primers were used for first-round RT-PCR of the TCR CDR3. TCRdb used MiXCR to reprocess the multiplex PCR reads, holding one entry per CDR3 protein. The repertoire consists of approximately 100,000 distinct CDR3 sequences, with over 45% occurring once and the leading ten covering about a quarter. Sequenced material: blood. Receptors were obtained from a man between 35 and 55 years old with Graves' hyperthyroidism.

The chain has TRBV9 and TRBJ2-2; 15 positions agree with TRBD2. The germline V gene has CDR1 SGDLS and CDR2 YYNGEE. Trimming took 4 bases from V and 5 from J; bases not matched to a gene: 3. CDR3 size: 16 residues. CDR3 residues: CASSFGLAGGTGELFF. CDR3 coding DNA: TGTGCCAGCAGCTTCGGACTAGCGGGAGGGACCGGGGAGCTGTTTTTT.

The CDR3 is CSATRRGTEAFF. DNA for the CDR3: TGCAGTGCTACCCGGCGGGGGACTGAAGCTTTCTTT. The chain couples TRBV20-1 to TRBJ1-1; weak D call: TRBD1 (5 bases). V lost 4 bases, J lost 5 bases, and 11 bases lay in between. Per germline, CDR1 DFQATT and CDR2 SNEGSKA (reference sequence). This CDR3 has 12 amino acids.

J is TRBJ2-7 and V is TRBV2; 9 positions agree with TRBD1. Germline values: CDR1 SNHLY, CDR2 FYNNEI. The CDR3 runs to 14 residues. Unmatched junction bases numbered 2, after V lost 1 base and J lost 4 bases. CDR3 sequence: CASSEGTGAYEQYF. The CDR3 nucleotides are TGTGCCAGCAGTGAAGGGACAGGGGCGTACGAGCAGTACTTC.

This clonotype has at least ten counts. The V call is TRBV6-5, the J call TRBJ1-1, with D perhaps TRBD1 (5 bases). The CDR3 covers 11 residues. Germline CDR1 and CDR2: MNHEY and SVGAGI. Trimming stripped 5 bases from V and 8 bases from J, with 9 bases between. CDR3 DNA: TGTGCCAGCAGTAGGGGCAGGGAAGCTTTCTTT. This encodes CASSRGREAFF.

This clonotype was found many times. The junction and the germline gene differ at one end; a read error may be behind it. Written as DNA, the CDR3 is TGTGCCTGCAGCCGCGGACCAAACACAGATACGCAGTATTTT. As protein: CACSRGPNTDTQYF. This chain joins TRBV7-6 and TRBJ2-3; D unresolved. The length of the CDR3 is 14 residues. From germline, CDR1 is SGHVS and CDR2 FNYEAQ.

A remark on this clonotype: A read error may explain this, as a much larger clone is one base away. This chain uses TRBV12-3 or TRBV12-4 with TRBJ2-6, with 13 bases that match TRBD2. The length of the CDR3 is 17 residues. V dropped 6 bases and J dropped 0; count of bases not matched to a gene: 2. In nucleotides, the CDR3 is TGTGCCAGCAGCTGGACTAGCGGGGGCTCTGGGGCCAACGTCCTGACTTTC. Translation: CASSWTSGGSGANVLTF.

Of note for this clonotype: At one boundary the junction diverges from the germline segment, which might be a read error. The gene calls are TRBV20-1 and TRBJ1-1; a weak D match, TRBD1 (5 bases). The CDR3 extends over 15 amino acids. Germline-derived CDR1 and CDR2 are DFQATT and SNEGSKA (reference sequence). CDR3 amino acids: CSARDRRVLDTEVFF. CDR3 nucleotide sequence: TGCAGTGCTAGAGATAGGAGGGTTCTGGACACGGAAGTTTTCTTT.

This clonotype was counted many times. The rearrangement links TRBV11-3 to TRBJ1-1; 7 bases match TRBD1. This CDR3 spans 17 amino acids. From germline, CDR1 is SGHNT and CDR2 YENEEA. The J segment lost 1 base and the V segment lost 0 bases, leaving 8 bases of the junction unmatched. The CDR3 here is CASSLDPWTGGNTEAFF. The CDR3 DNA reads as TGTGCCAGCAGCTTAGATCCCTGGACAGGAGGGAACACTGAAGCTTTCTTT.

A remark on this clonotype: One junction end disagrees with the germline gene, perhaps due to a read error. V usage is TRBV7-7 and J usage is TRBJ1-2; no reliable D call. Germline loops: CDR1 SSHAT, CDR2 FNYEAQ (reference sequence). The CDR3 spans 16 residues. The CDR3 sequence: CASSLALAGANYGYTF. The CDR3 DNA reads as TGTGCTAGCAGCTTGGCCTTAGCGGGAGCTAACTATGGCTACACCTTC.